This T cell receptor beta chain was identified in a study of metastatic and nonmetastatic thyroid tumors. Study-level background: The authors compared repertoires across blood and tumor or nodule tissue from malignant and benign thyroid patients.

Patients were all untreated before their thyroid surgery. TCRdb ran MiXCR on the PCR reads. The sample carries about 38,000 clones, approximately 30% recorded once. The study's findings and limits: In blood and tumor, TCR beta diversity was reportedly significantly higher in malignant thyroid tumors than in benign nodules.

In germline, CDR1 is MNHNS, CDR2 SASEGT. This CDR3 spans 14 amino acids. This clone occurred a few times. The target antigen is unknown. At one of its ends the junction is not consistent with the germline gene, which may arise from a read error. This rearrangement joins TRBV6-1 to TRBJ1-4; 7 positions match TRBD1. Specimen: blood. The clonotype was recovered from a male donor with papillary thyroid cancer or a benign thyroid nodule (not recorded which). Some clones in this sample may be carry-over from other donors' samples. CDR3 DNA sequence: TGTGCCAGCAGTGTACAGGGGTCTAATGGAAAACTGTTTTTT. Translating gives CASSVQGSNGKLFF.